Listed here are 22 T cell receptor beta chains from one sample, sequenced in a study of blood T cell repertoires in COVID-19. Some clones are missing from TCRdb's copy, which holds only in-frame ones; the method was immunoSEQ multiplex PCR. The sample has over 110,000 clones; roughly 80% are singletons. What was sequenced was peripheral blood. The receptors originated from a man aged 65-85 years who had recovered from COVID-19.

In this sample, this clone turned up once. The CDR3 here is CASSHSGGEQFF. The CDR3 DNA reads TGTGCCAGCAGTCACTCCGGCGGTGAGCAGTTCTTC. The chain recombines TRBV13 with TRBJ2-1; unclear D gene. Per germline, CDR1 PRHDT and CDR2 FYEKMQ (reference sequence). Between the trimmed V and J ends, which lost 6 bases and 9 bases, there was a span of 12 bases. The CDR3 is made up of 12 amino acids. The whole variable domain, remainder taken from reference TRBV13 and TRBJ2-1, is AAGVIQSPRHLIKEKRETATLKCYPIPRHDTVYWYQQGPGQDPQFLISFYEKMQSDKGSIPDRFSAQQFSDYHSELNMSSLELGDSALYFCASSHSGGEQFFGPGTRLTVL.

The chain couples TRBV19 to TRBJ1-5, with a weak D call TRBD1 (5 bases). The CDR3 covers 16 residues. V lost 9 bases and J lost 4, with 22 bases in between. Germline-derived CDR1 and CDR2 are LNHDA and SQIVND (reference sequence). CDR3 coding DNA: TGTGCCAGCTGGGGGGTTGGAGGGGAGGGAAATCAGCCCCAGCATTTT. Residues: CASWGVGGEGNQPQHF.

This clone was counted a single time. The chain combines TRBV27 with TRBJ2-2; 10 nucleotides line up with TRBD2. V was pared by 5 bases and J by 2 bases, with 5 bases of the junction left unmatched. Germline loops: CDR1 MNHEY, CDR2 SMNVEV (reference sequence). The CDR3 is made up of 16 amino acids. The CDR3 protein is CASSDRLAGNTGELFF. CDR3 DNA sequence: TGTGCCAGCAGTGATCGACTAGCGGGTAACACCGGGGAGCTGTTTTTT.

The J gene is TRBJ2-5, the V gene TRBV2; the match to TRBD2 covers 10 bases. Germline V gene lookup returns CDR1 SNHLY and CDR2 FYNNEI. J gave up 4 bases and V 3 bases, and 11 bases lay outside the gene matches. The CDR3 is made up of 17 amino acids. The CDR3 protein is CASSEGRDSGRSETQYF. Here the CDR3 DNA reads TGTGCCAGCAGTGAGGGTCGTGATAGCGGGAGGTCAGAGACCCAGTACTTC. Full variable domain (missing parts from reference TRBV2 and TRBJ2-5): EPEVTQTPSHQVTQMGQEVILRCVPISNHLYFYWYRQILGQKVEFLVSFYNNEISEKSEIFDDQFSVERPDGSNFTLKIRSTKLEDSAMYFCASSEGRDSGRSETQYFGPGTRLLVL.

The chain has TRBV5-5 and TRBJ2-7; 8 nucleotides match TRBD1. The CDR3 has 15 amino acids. The germline V gene has CDR1 SGHKS and CDR2 YYEKEE (reference sequence). V lost 4 bases and J lost 4; bases outside the gene matches: 10. The CDR3: CASSPEGQALYEQYF. In DNA form, the CDR3 reads TGTGCCAGCAGCCCTGAGGGACAGGCTTTGTACGAGCAGTACTTC.

The rearrangement joins TRBV3-1 (or the pseudogene TRBV3-2) to TRBJ2-2; weak D call: TRBD2 (6 bases). The germline V and J ends were trimmed by 1 base and 6 bases, with 6 bases remaining between them. The CDR3 consists of 13 residues. Germline-derived CDR1 and CDR2 are LGHDT and YNNKEL (reference sequence). CDR3 loop: CASSQGGAGELFF. The CDR3 bases are TGTGCCAGCAGCCAAGGGGGGGCCGGGGAGCTGTTTTTT.

The chain has TRBV7-3 and TRBJ1-6; D gene uncertain. CDR3 size: 14 residues. CDR1 is SGHTA, CDR2 FQGTGA, per germline. Trimming pared 7 bases from V and 6 bases from J, leaving 13 bases between. The CDR3 protein is CASTTGSPNSPLHF. DNA for the CDR3: TGTGCCAGCACCACCGGGTCTCCTAATTCACCCCTCCACTTT.

The chain is built from TRBV19 and TRBJ2-3; D is unclear. The V and J ends lost 1 base and 2 bases respectively, with 7 bases between them. This CDR3 is 14 amino acids long. The germline gives CDR1 LNHDA, CDR2 SQIVND (reference sequence). The CDR3 DNA reads as TGTGCCAGTAGTATAGCCCTTTTCACAGATACGCAGTATTTT. Translated: CASSIALFTDTQYF.

The chain carries TRBV27 and TRBJ1-5; no definite D call. Germline V lookup: CDR1 MNHEY, CDR2 SMNVEV (reference sequence). The V and J ends lost 6 bases and 2 bases respectively, with 17 bases between them. The CDR3 covers 16 residues. The CDR3 DNA is TGTGCCAGCAGCCTAGGGTCGGGGTATGGCAATCAGCCCCAGCATTTT. Amino acid sequence: CASSLGSGYGNQPQHF.

The J gene is TRBJ2-7, the V gene TRBV7-9; 8 bases map to TRBD2. Germline values: CDR1 SEHNR, CDR2 FQNEAQ (reference sequence). V lost 5 bases and J lost 5; bases outside the gene matches: 11. The CDR3 covers 15 residues. The CDR3 sequence is CASSPRGSGDNEQYF. In DNA, the CDR3 is TGTGCCAGCAGCCCCCGCGGTAGCGGGGACAACGAGCAGTACTTC.

V is TRBV7-9 and J is TRBJ1-5; 8 bases are a match to TRBD1. CDR1 is SEHNR and CDR2 is FQNEAQ in the germline V gene (reference sequence). J lost 5 bases, V lost 10 bases, and 7 bases had no gene match. The CDR3 totals 13 residues. CDR3 amino acids: CATDRGPDQPQHF. The DNA for the CDR3 is TGTGCCACCGACAGGGGCCCGGATCAGCCCCAGCATTTT.

The chain carries TRBV2 and TRBJ1-6; D possibly corresponds to TRBD1 (6 bases). Trimming took off 6 bases at V and 6 bases at J, with 9 bases between the two ends. The CDR3 runs 13 residues. Germline V CDR1 and CDR2: SNHLY, FYNNEI. CDR3 residues: CASRGAANSPLHF. The CDR3, as DNA: TGTGCCAGCAGGGGGGCAGCTAATTCACCCCTCCACTTT.

This sequence joins TRBV24-1 and TRBJ1-5, with a weak D call TRBD1 (6 bases). Germline V gene data show CDR1 as KGHDR and CDR2 as SFDVKD. The CDR3 has 16 residues. Trimming pared 4 bases from V and 3 bases from J, leaving 15 bases between. CDR3 loop: CATSDRQAFHNQPQHF. The CDR3 nucleotides are TGTGCCACCAGTGACAGACAGGCCTTCCACAATCAGCCCCAGCATTTT.

CDR3 nucleotide sequence: TGCGCCAGCAGCCGGGGGGCATCCCAAATGAACACTGAAGCTTTCTTT. Protein product: CASSRGASQMNTEAFF. The gene calls are TRBV5-1 and TRBJ1-1; D perhaps matches TRBD1 (6 bases). The CDR3 length is 16 residues. Trimming removed 4 bases from V and 0 bases from J, with 16 bases in between. Per the germline V gene, CDR1 is SGHRS and CDR2 is YFSETQ. Drawing the rest from reference TRBV5-1 and TRBJ1-1, the complete variable domain is KAGVTQTPRYLIKTRGQQVTLSCSPISGHRSVSWYQQTPGQGLQFLFEYFSETQRNKGNFPGRFSGRQFSNSRSEMNVSTLELGDSALYLCASSRGASQMNTEAFFGQGTRLTVV.

V and J are TRBV18 and TRBJ2-3, with TRBD2 matching 11 bases. The CDR3 runs 15 residues. J lost 4 bases, V lost 2 bases, and 2 bases had no gene match. Germline values: CDR1 KGHSH, CDR2 LQKENI. Here the CDR3 reads CASSPTSGSADTQYF. The CDR3 DNA reads TGTGCCAGCTCACCAACTAGCGGGAGCGCAGATACGCAGTATTTT.

The chain has TRBV4-3 and TRBJ1-2; D not resolved. Per germline, CDR1 LGHNA and CDR2 YSLEER. This CDR3 comprises 16 residues. The V and J ends lost 2 bases and 1 base respectively, with 14 bases between them. In DNA, the CDR3 is TGCGCCAGCAGCCAACTATACACAGAATTTAACTATGGCTACACCTTC. It encodes CASSQLYTEFNYGYTF.

The chain links TRBV13 to TRBJ2-2, with 9 bases identical to TRBD2. The CDR3 length is 18 residues. V gave up 0 bases and J gave up 2 bases; unmatched junction bases: 7. The germline CDR1 and CDR2 sequences are PRHDT and FYEKMQ (reference sequence). The CDR3 sequence is CASSLGLAGTINTGELFF. CDR3 DNA: TGTGCCAGCAGCTTAGGGCTAGCGGGGACCATTAACACCGGGGAGCTGTTTTTT.

The chain combines TRBV6-5 with TRBJ1-3, with D perhaps TRBD1 (6 bases). This CDR3 region has 13 residues. Germline assignment: CDR1 MNHEY and CDR2 SVGAGI. The V end lost 6 bases, the J end lost 4 bases, and 10 bases lay between the germline ends. CDR3 loop: CASRGTIGNTIYF. CDR3 coding DNA: TGTGCCAGCAGGGGGACAATCGGAAACACCATATATTTT.

V usage is TRBV14 and J usage is TRBJ2-1; TRBD1 matches 7 bases. This CDR3 has 14 residues. Germline CDR1 and CDR2: SGHDN and FVKESK. V lost 4 bases to trimming and J lost 4 bases; unmatched junction nucleotides: 4. The CDR3 here is CASSPGQNYNEQFF. For the CDR3, the DNA is TGTGCCAGCAGCCCGGGACAGAATTACAATGAGCAGTTCTTC.

This clone was recorded only once. V and J are TRBV7-2 and TRBJ2-2, with TRBD2 matching 8 bases. Germline CDR1 reads SGHTA; CDR2 reads FQGNSA. V shed 6 bases and J 4 bases; nucleotides not matched to a gene: 13. The CDR3 totals 17 residues. The CDR3 loop reads CASRQRSTSASTGELFF. CDR3 DNA sequence: TGTGCCAGCAGGCAAAGGTCGACTAGCGCTAGCACCGGGGAGCTGTTTTTT.

The rearrangement joins TRBV10-3 to TRBJ2-7, with D possibly matching TRBD1 (5 bases). Trimming removed 6 bases at V and 2 bases at J, with 11 bases between. The germline gives CDR1 ENHRY, CDR2 SYGVKD. CDR3 length: 13 amino acids. The CDR3 DNA reads TGTGCCATCAGCTTAGGGGTCGCCTACGAGCAGTACTTC. As protein: CAISLGVAYEQYF.

The CDR3 DNA reads TGTGCCTGGAGTCTACAGGGTTTTTTACACACTGAAGCTTTCTTT. It codes for CAWSLQGFLHTEAFF. The gene calls are TRBV30 and TRBJ1-1, with D possibly TRBD1 on 6 matching bases. CDR1 GTSNPN and CDR2 SVGIG come from the germline V gene (reference sequence). V was trimmed by 2 bases and J by 3 bases, leaving 16 bases between them. The CDR3 has 15 residues.